These 11 T cell receptor beta chains share one sample of origin, sequenced in a study of cytomegalovirus exposure and HLA in healthy donors (dated by TCRdb to the late 2010s). The library was prepared using the immunoSEQ multiplex PCR assay. The multiplex PCR relied on a mix of 60 forward primers for TCR Vbeta segments and 13 reverse primers for TCR Jbeta segments. Sourced from immuneACCESS, this table was stored by TCRdb with only in-frame sequences that have V and J called. A share of the clones is absent; for the studies checked, an unresolved V gene accounts for under half, and the remainder has no known explanation. The sample data list 99,000 or so clones, and around 75% of these were observed just once. The ten largest clones add up to over 2% of the sample. The sequencing sample was made of PBMCs. These receptors were obtained from a man aged 25-40 years in good health and CMV-seronegative.

The chain is built from TRBV7-7 and TRBJ2-1; D might be TRBD1 (8 bases). Germline loops: CDR1 SSHAT, CDR2 FNYEAQ (reference sequence). The CDR3 is 13 residues long. Trimming pared 5 bases from V and 7 bases from J, leaving 12 bases between. The CDR3 DNA reads as TGTGCCAGCAGCCTACAGGGGGGGAATGAGCAGTTCTTC. Its protein product is CASSLQGGNEQFF.

The chain links TRBV4-2 to TRBJ2-3; 13 bases map to TRBD2. Germline lookup yields CDR1 LGHNA and CDR2 YNFKEQ. CDR3 length equals 22 residues. V trimming: 4 bases; J trimming: 6 bases; junction bases outside the gene matches: 25. The CDR3 here is CASSLTGTSGNYPTSIADTQYF. In nucleotides, the CDR3 is TGTGCCAGCAGCCTTACCGGGACTAGCGGGAACTACCCGACTTCGATAGCGGATACGCAGTATTTT.

V is TRBV5-1 and J is TRBJ2-2; D uncertain. With 6 bases removed from V and 0 bases from J, the gap between germline ends came to 12 bases. The CDR3 is made up of 15 amino acids. Germline V gene data show CDR1 as SGHRS and CDR2 as YFSETQ. CDR3 protein: CASTPSWANTGELFF. The CDR3 DNA is TGCGCCAGCACCCCTAGTTGGGCGAACACCGGGGAGCTGTTTTTT.

The chain employs TRBV19 and TRBJ2-2; 7 bases are a match to TRBD1. The CDR3 loop spans 14 amino acids. CDR1 is LNHDA, CDR2 SQIVND, per germline (reference sequence). With V trimmed by 5 bases and J by 6 bases, 6 bases remained unmatched. CDR3 protein: CASSVTGAAGELFF. The CDR3 bases are TGTGCCAGTAGTGTTACAGGGGCCGCCGGGGAGCTGTTTTTT. Variable domain in full (rest from reference TRBV19 and TRBJ2-2): DGGITQSPKYLFRKEGQNVTLSCEQNLNHDAMYWYRQDPGQGLRLIYYSQIVNDFQKGDIAEGYSVSREKKESFPLTVTSAQKNPTAFYLCASSVTGAAGELFFGEGSRLTVL.

The gene calls are TRBV6-6 and TRBJ1-2; 7 bases fit TRBD1. Germline V lookup: CDR1 MNHNY, CDR2 SVGAGI (reference sequence). J gave up 5 bases and V 7 bases, and 7 bases lay outside the gene matches. The CDR3 contains 13 residues. The DNA of the CDR3 is TGTGCCAGCAATAGGGGGCTTGGGTATGGCTACACCTTC. Translating it yields CASNRGLGYGYTF.

This chain connects TRBV10-2 to TRBJ1-1, with D perhaps TRBD1 (5 bases). The V end was cut by 3 bases, the J end by 3 bases, with 8 bases between. This CDR3 has 13 residues. The germline V gene encodes CDR1 WSHSY and CDR2 SAAADI. The CDR3 spells CASSDPGDTEAFF. In DNA form, the CDR3 reads TGCGCCAGCAGTGATCCGGGGGACACTGAAGCTTTCTTT.

The V and J genes are TRBV10-2 and TRBJ2-7, with 13 positions matching TRBD2. J lost 5 bases, V lost 5 bases, and 6 bases had no gene match. Germline CDR1 and CDR2: WSHSY and SAAADI. This CDR3 spans 15 amino acids. For the CDR3, the DNA is TGCGCCAGCAGTCTGGGACTAGCGGGATCCAACGAGCAGTACTTC. Translation: CASSLGLAGSNEQYF.

The V gene is TRBV9, the J gene TRBJ1-5; perhaps TRBD1 as D (6 bases). Trimming left V 4 bases short and J 5 bases short, with 19 bases between. The CDR3 runs to 16 residues. The germline V gene encodes CDR1 SGDLS and CDR2 YYNGEE. The CDR3 bases are TGTGCCAGCAGCCCGGGGCCAGACCCAGGGGATCAGCCCCAGCATTTT. It encodes CASSPGPDPGDQPQHF.

The genes are TRBV19 and TRBJ1-5; TRBD1 agrees at 9 bases. Germline V gene lookup returns CDR1 LNHDA and CDR2 SQIVND (reference sequence). Germline trimming cut 6 bases from V and 3 bases from J; bases unmatched to any gene: 12. There are 17 residues in the CDR3. For the CDR3, the DNA is TGTGCCAGTAGGGCCACCTTCGGGACAGGGCACAATCAGCCCCAGCATTTT. It encodes CASRATFGTGHNQPQHF. The full variable domain, completed using reference TRBV19 and TRBJ1-5, is DGGITQSPKYLFRKEGQNVTLSCEQNLNHDAMYWYRQDPGQGLRLIYYSQIVNDFQKGDIAEGYSVSREKKESFPLTVTSAQKNPTAFYLCASRATFGTGHNQPQHFGDGTRLSIL.

This chain joins TRBV20-1 and TRBJ2-3; D may be TRBD2 (7 bases). The germline CDR1 and CDR2 sequences are DFQATT and SNEGSKA (reference sequence). The CDR3 covers 11 residues. V lost 5 bases, J lost 11 bases, and 14 bases lay in between. The CDR3 spells CSAEMGGLQYF. Written as DNA, the CDR3 is TGCAGTGCTGAAATGGGGGGGCTGCAGTATTTT.

This chain joins TRBV30 and TRBJ2-6; D remains unclear. The ends were cut back, 0 bases at V and 2 bases at J, with 17 bases in the middle. Germline loops: CDR1 GTSNPN, CDR2 SVGIG (reference sequence). CDR3 length equals 18 residues. The CDR3 nucleotides are TGTGCCTGGAGTGTACTTTTTACCTTTCGCCCTGGGGCCAACGTCCTGACTTTC. As protein: CAWSVLFTFRPGANVLTF.